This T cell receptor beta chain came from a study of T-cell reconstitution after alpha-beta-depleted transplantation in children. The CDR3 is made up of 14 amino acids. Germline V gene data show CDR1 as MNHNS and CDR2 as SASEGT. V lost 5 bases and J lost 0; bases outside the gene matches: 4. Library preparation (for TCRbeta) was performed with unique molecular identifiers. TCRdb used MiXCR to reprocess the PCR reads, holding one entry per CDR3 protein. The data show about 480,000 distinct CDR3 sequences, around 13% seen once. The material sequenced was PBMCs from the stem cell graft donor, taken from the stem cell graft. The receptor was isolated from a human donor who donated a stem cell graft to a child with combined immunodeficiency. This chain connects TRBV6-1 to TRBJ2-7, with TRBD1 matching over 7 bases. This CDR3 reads CASSTTGYSYEQYF. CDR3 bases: TGTGCCAGCAGTACGACAGGGTACTCCTACGAGCAGTACTTC.